The next 26 T cell receptor beta chains were all read from a single sample in a study of Graves' ophthalmopathy and Graves' hyperthyroidism. For repertoire sequencing, the TCR beta CDR3 regions were amplified from RNA transcripts. HTBI-primed RT-PCR formed the first round, and a multiplex PCR formed the second. Each CDR3 protein is one row after TCRdb ran MiXCR on the multiplex PCR reads. The data hold a few hundred thousand distinct CDR3 sequences, with roughly 40% observed a single time. The material sequenced was peripheral blood or thyroid tissue (not recorded which). Receptors were obtained from an adult man with Graves' hyperthyroidism.

This clonotype was recorded once. The CDR3 loop reads CASSTDSAGGQGDYNYGYTF. CDR3 bases: TGTGCCAGCAGCACGGACAGTGCCGGGGGGCAGGGGGACTATAACTATGGCTACACCTTC. The chain uses TRBV7-9 and TRBJ1-2; 7 bases line up with TRBD1. V lost 5 bases to trimming and J lost 1 base; unmatched junction nucleotides: 22. There are 20 residues in the CDR3. In germline, CDR1 is SEHNR, CDR2 FQNEAQ (reference sequence).

Comment on this clonotype: The junction departs from the called germline gene at one end, perhaps through a read error. This chain connects TRBV7-9 to TRBJ2-5; D may be TRBD1 (5 bases). This CDR3 region has 16 residues. Germline V gene data show CDR1 as SEHNR and CDR2 as FQNEAQ (reference sequence). The CDR3 region is CASSLGGLPIQEAQYF. CDR3 nucleotide sequence: TGTGCCAGCAGCTTAGGGGGCCTCCCAATCCAAGAGGCCCAGTACTTC. Complete variable domain (other parts from reference TRBV7-9 and TRBJ2-5): DTGVSQNPRHKITKRGQNVTFRCDPISEHNRLYWYRQTLGQGPEFLTYFQNEAQLEKSRLLSDRFSAERPKGSFSTLEIQRTEQGDSAMYLCASSLGGLPIQEAQYFGPGTRLLVL.

This clonotype showed up many times. The chain joins TRBV20-1 to TRBJ2-5; D not certain. This CDR3 has 15 residues. The germline CDR1 and CDR2 sequences are DFQATT and SNEGSKA (reference sequence). The V end lost 0 bases, the J end lost 0 bases, and 11 bases lay between the germline ends. CDR3 loop: CSAREVGWDQETQYF. The DNA for the CDR3 is TGCAGTGCTAGAGAGGTGGGATGGGACCAAGAGACCCAGTACTTC.

About this clonotype itself: This may be a read error: a much more frequent sequence differs by one nucleotide. The gene calls are TRBV15 and TRBJ1-1; D is undetermined. CDR3 length equals 13 residues. Per the germline V gene, CDR1 is LNHNV and CDR2 is YYDKDF (reference sequence). CDR3 amino acids: CATRQTTNTEASF. DNA for the CDR3: TGTGCCACCAGGCAGACAACGAACACTGAAGCTTCCTTT. Together with reference TRBV15 and TRBJ1-1, the CDR3 gives the full variable domain: DAMVIQNPRYQVTQFGKPVTLSCSQTLNHNVMYWYQQKSSQAPKLLFHYYDKDFNNEADTPDNFQSRRPNTSFCFLDIRSPGLGDTAMYLCATRQTTNTEASFGQGTRLTVV.

The J gene is TRBJ2-2, the V gene TRBV7-3, with 10 nucleotides matching TRBD2. Germline V gene data show CDR1 as SGHTA and CDR2 as FQGTGA. The CDR3 is 17 amino acids. The V and J ends lost 5 bases and 6 bases, in that order; junction bases with no gene match: 12. The CDR3 loop reads CASSPLAGVDGAGELFF. Here the CDR3 DNA reads TGTGCCAGCAGCCCGCTAGCGGGAGTTGATGGGGCCGGGGAGCTGTTTTTT. The full variable domain, rest sourced from reference TRBV7-3 and TRBJ2-2, is GAGVSQTPSNKVTEKGKYVELRCDPISGHTALYWYRQSLGQGPEFLIYFQGTGAADDSGLPNDRFFAVRPEGSVSTLKIQRTERGDSAVYLCASSPLAGVDGAGELFFGEGSRLTVL.

V gene TRBV29-1 combines with J gene TRBJ1-2; D is possibly TRBD1 (5 bases). Trimming removed 8 bases at V and 4 bases at J, with 17 bases between. The CDR3 has 13 residues. Looked up from germline, CDR1 is SQVTM and CDR2 is ANQGSEA. This CDR3 reads CSFTGISIYGYTF. The CDR3 coding sequence is TGCAGCTTTACAGGAATATCGATCTATGGCTACACCTTC.

In this sample, this clonotype turned up a few times. This chain joins TRBV20-1 and TRBJ2-7; TRBD2 might be the D (6 bases). V was clipped by 3 bases and J by 7 bases, with 10 bases between them. The germline CDR1 and CDR2 sequences are DFQATT and SNEGSKA (reference sequence). This CDR3 has 11 residues. CDR3 in amino acids: CSASRGWEQYF. Here the CDR3 DNA reads TGCAGTGCTAGTCGGGGGTGGGAGCAGTACTTC.

The chain combines TRBV9 with TRBJ1-2; D is uncertain. The CDR3 loop spans 10 amino acids. V was clipped by 1 base and J by 8 bases, with 3 bases between them. CDR1 SGDLS and CDR2 YYNGEE come from the germline V gene. CDR3 sequence: CASSVSGYTF. Written as DNA, the CDR3 is TGTGCCAGCAGCGTATCAGGCTACACCTTC.

As concerns this clonotype: The junction shows a germline mismatch at one end, possibly a read error. The CDR3 is CASSPGGESYGQYF. The CDR3 DNA is TGTGCCAGCAGCCCCGGGGGGGAGAGCTACGGGCAGTACTTC. This chain connects TRBV7-6 to TRBJ2-7, with 8 bases aligning to TRBD2. CDR3 length: 14 amino acids. In germline, CDR1 is SGHVS, CDR2 FNYEAQ.

This clonotype was recorded many times. The rearrangement uses TRBV2 and TRBJ1-2; TRBD1 aligns across 12 bases. After removal of 8 bases from V and 3 bases from J, the junction contained 7 bases not matched to a gene. This CDR3 region has 15 residues. CDR1 SNHLY and CDR2 FYNNEI come from the germline V gene. The CDR3 nucleotides are TGTGCCAGCCTCCGGGACAGGGGGCCGCACTATGGCTACACCTTC. It codes for CASLRDRGPHYGYTF.

The chain recombines TRBV15 with TRBJ2-3; possible D gene TRBD2, 5 bases. The CDR3 extends over 16 amino acids. In germline, CDR1 is LNHNV, CDR2 YYDKDF (reference sequence). Trimming took off 0 bases at V and 0 bases at J, with 10 bases between the two ends. The CDR3 DNA follows: TGTGCCACCAGCAGAGATTGGCTAGCCAGCACAGATACGCAGTATTTT. This codes for CATSRDWLASTDTQYF.

The gene calls are TRBV24-1 and TRBJ2-5; 12 bases line up with TRBD2. J was trimmed by 5 bases and V by 3 bases; bases with no gene match: 12. Germline loops: CDR1 KGHDR, CDR2 SFDVKD. The CDR3 length is 18 residues. The CDR3 is CATSDQWTSGTGDETQYF. For the CDR3, the DNA is TGTGCCACCAGTGATCAGTGGACTAGCGGGACAGGGGATGAGACCCAGTACTTC.

The chain couples TRBV5-1 to TRBJ1-3; 9 bases agree with TRBD1. Germline loops: CDR1 SGHRS, CDR2 YFSETQ. CDR3 length equals 14 residues. After removal of 5 bases from V and 7 bases from J, the junction contained 7 bases not matched to a gene. CDR3 coding DNA: TGCGCCAGCAGTAACCCGGGACAGGGTAACACCATATATTTT. Protein: CASSNPGQGNTIYF.

Concerning this clonotype itself: Since no conserved phenylalanine or tryptophan closes the CDR3, a read error is the likely cause. The J gene is TRBJ2-7, the V gene TRBV10-3; D not resolved. Trimming cost V 4 bases and J 1 base, with 11 bases left between them. CDR3 length: 14 residues. Germline lookup yields CDR1 ENHRY and CDR2 SYGVKD. CDR3 sequence (DNA): TGTGCCATCAGTGGACGGGCATTTTCCTACGAGCAGTACCTC. Protein: CAISGRAFSYEQYL.

This clonotype was found many times. The V and J genes are TRBV6-6 and TRBJ1-4; TRBD1 aligns across 9 bases. J lost 5 bases, V lost 7 bases, and 5 bases had no gene match. CDR3 length: 14 residues. Looked up from germline, CDR1 is MNHNY and CDR2 is SVGAGI (reference sequence). The CDR3: CASTTGGGNEKLFF. For the CDR3, the DNA is TGTGCCAGCACTACAGGGGGCGGGAATGAAAAACTGTTTTTT.

The chain joins TRBV7-3 to TRBJ2-3, with D maybe TRBD1 (6 bases). Trimming took off 0 bases at V and 2 bases at J, with 21 bases between the two ends. CDR3 length: 19 residues. Germline V lookup: CDR1 SGHTA, CDR2 FQGTGA. This CDR3 is CASSLTSPGVNGDTDTQYF. The CDR3 DNA is TGTGCCAGCAGCTTAACTTCACCAGGGGTAAACGGGGACACAGATACGCAGTATTTT.

This clonotype showed up just once. V gene TRBV7-6 combines with J gene TRBJ2-7; 10 bases match TRBD2. Germline V CDR1 and CDR2: SGHVS, FNYEAQ. This CDR3 region has 14 residues. V was pared by 4 bases and J by 4 bases, with 4 bases of the junction left unmatched. This chain's CDR3 is CASSSGTSAYEQYF. In DNA, the CDR3 is TGTGCCAGCAGCTCGGGGACTAGCGCGTACGAGCAGTACTTC.

This clonotype was counted at least ten times. The chain is built from TRBV20-1 and TRBJ2-7; 9 nucleotides agree with TRBD2. This CDR3 region has 13 residues. Germline V gives CDR1 DFQATT, CDR2 SNEGSKA (reference sequence). The J segment lost 2 bases and the V segment lost 6 bases, leaving 5 bases of the junction unmatched. As DNA, the CDR3 is TGCAGTGCCCAGCGGGAGGCGGCCTACGAGCAGTACTTC. Amino acids: CSAQREAAYEQYF.

This clonotype showed up many times. The genes are TRBV7-8 and TRBJ2-2; TRBD1 agrees at 9 bases. Losses at the gene ends were 4 bases for V and 4 bases for J; bases not matched to a gene: 7. CDR1 and CDR2 from the germline V gene are SGHVS and FQNEAQ. The CDR3 runs 16 residues. The CDR3 region has the DNA TGTGCCAGCAGCTCTCCGACAGGGGGAAGCACCGGGGAGCTGTTTTTT. Translation gives CASSSPTGGSTGELFF.

This clonotype was detected many times. The chain links TRBV4-1 to TRBJ2-7; either TRBD1 or TRBD2 may fit D (5 bases each). Trimming stripped 2 bases from V and 7 bases from J, with 12 bases between. The germline gives CDR1 MGHRA, CDR2 YSYEKL. The CDR3 extends over 13 amino acids. The CDR3 spells CASSQTAWGEQYF. For the CDR3, the DNA is TGCGCCAGCAGCCAAACTGCGTGGGGGGAGCAGTACTTC.

This chain's CDR3 is CVSSLRRSPGPNYGYTF. In DNA, the CDR3 is TGTGTCAGCAGTTTAAGACGCAGCCCGGGTCCTAACTATGGCTACACCTTC. The chain has TRBV24-1 and TRBJ1-2; no clear D gene. Germline V lookup: CDR1 KGHDR, CDR2 SFDVKD. The CDR3 has 17 residues.

This chain joins TRBV20-1 and TRBJ1-1, with D perhaps TRBD1 (5 bases). V was cut by 6 bases and J by 1 base, with 12 bases left in between. The CDR3 loop spans 13 amino acids. Per germline, CDR1 DFQATT and CDR2 SNEGSKA (reference sequence). The CDR3 nucleotides are TGCAGTGCGGCAGGGAAGAAGAACACTGAAGCTTTCTTT. Protein product: CSAAGKKNTEAFF.

To note about this clonotype: At one boundary the junction diverges from the germline segment, which might be a read error. This chain joins TRBV5-1 and TRBJ2-7; D gene unclear. This CDR3 comprises 11 residues. Germline V gene data show CDR1 as SGHRS and CDR2 as YFSETQ. DNA of the CDR3: TGCGCCAGTAGCTTAGTGGGCGAGCAGTGCTTC. Its protein product is CASSLVGEQCF.

The rearrangement joins TRBV7-8 to TRBJ2-7; 7 nucleotides align to TRBD1. The CDR3 runs 14 residues. In germline, CDR1 is SGHVS, CDR2 FQNEAQ. J gave up 2 bases and V 8 bases, and 9 bases lay outside the gene matches. The CDR3 protein is CASSPMGQTYEQYF. The CDR3, as DNA: TGTGCCAGCTCACCAATGGGACAGACCTACGAGCAGTACTTC.

V gene TRBV7-9 combines with J gene TRBJ2-5; D gene uncertain. The CDR3 runs to 16 residues. With 6 bases removed from V and 7 bases from J, the gap between germline ends came to 24 bases. Germline V CDR1 and CDR2: SEHNR, FQNEAQ (reference sequence). The CDR3 protein is CASSLVPPWSPGTQYF. The CDR3 DNA follows: TGTGCCAGCAGTTTGGTACCCCCCTGGAGTCCCGGGACCCAGTACTTC.

The V gene is TRBV29-1, the J gene TRBJ2-2; TRBD1 matches at 8 bases. The V segment lost 0 bases and the J segment 5 bases; nucleotides outside the gene matches: 8. The CDR3 is 16 residues long. Per germline, CDR1 SQVTM and CDR2 ANQGSEA. The CDR3 nucleotides read TGCAGCGTTGAAGATTGGCAGGGGGCGATAACCGGGGAGCTGTTTTTT. It encodes CSVEDWQGAITGELFF.